The 26 T cell receptor beta chains in this list originate from one sample, sequenced in a study of metastatic and nonmetastatic thyroid tumors. Each patient came to thyroid surgery without any prior treatment (of any kind). TCRdb used MiXCR to call clones anew from the PCR reads. The table shows some 27,000 clones, with more than 20% occurring only once. The specimen sequenced was blood. Source of these receptors: a male donor with papillary thyroid cancer or a benign thyroid nodule (not recorded which). Some clones in this sample may be carry-over from other donors' samples.

The table lists this clone with many counts. The chain recombines TRBV5-6 with TRBJ1-2, with TRBD1 matching 9 bases. The CDR3 contains 13 residues. The germline V gene encodes CDR1 SGHDT and CDR2 YYEEEE. V lost 4 bases and J lost 5; bases outside the gene matches: 3. This CDR3 is CASSTGTGYGYTF. The DNA of the CDR3 is TGTGCCAGCAGCACCGGGACAGGGTATGGCTACACCTTC.

This clone was seen ten or more times. The rearrangement links TRBV11-3 to TRBJ1-1; no firm D call. The V gene's germline CDR1 is SGHNT and CDR2 YENEEA. This CDR3 is 15 amino acids long. V lost 5 bases and J lost 1, with 14 bases in between. CDR3 nucleotides: TGTGCCAGCAGCAAAGAAGGCCTGGGGAACACTGAAGCTTTCTTT. The encoded protein is CASSKEGLGNTEAFF. The variable domain in full, with the rest retrieved from reference TRBV11-3 and TRBJ1-1, is EAGVVQSPRYKIIEKKQPVAFWCNPISGHNTLYWYLQNLGQGPELLIRYENEEAVDDSQLPKDRFSAERLKGVDSTLKIQPAELGDSAVYLCASSKEGLGNTEAFFGQGTRLTVV.

This clone has a count of ten or more. The junction does not match germline at one end; this may be a read error. Within the sample, other DNA sequences also encode this same CDR3. DNA of the CDR3: TGTGCCAGTAGTGCGGGGAGTGGCTACACCTTC. Translating gives CASSAGSGYTF. The gene calls are TRBV6-4 and TRBJ1-2; D is undetermined. CDR3 length equals 11 residues. Germline CDR1 reads MRHNA; CDR2 reads SNTAGT.

Regarding this clone: Likely a read error: the CDR3 ends without its conserved phenylalanine or tryptophan. The limits of the CDR3 on the DNA are not certain, so only TCRdb's listed CDR3 is given. The rearrangement uses TRBV28 and TRBJ1-2; the D call in the table, TRBD1, was not verified against the DNA. The CDR3 has 15 residues if both end residues are counted. Germline V gene sequence: CDR1 MDHEN, CDR2 SYDVKM. CDR3: CASSQGSGKDYGHTL.

This clone was observed many times. The chain combines TRBV29-1 with TRBJ2-5; D could derive from TRBD1 or TRBD2 (5 bases each). V dropped 7 bases and J dropped 5 bases, with 14 bases sitting between them. The CDR3 runs to 12 residues. The V gene's germline CDR1 is SQVTM and CDR2 ANQGSEA. The CDR3 DNA reads TGCAGCGCCGGGGCCTCGGGGGAGACCCAGTACTTC. Its protein product is CSAGASGETQYF. Filled out from reference TRBV29-1 and TRBJ2-5, the complete variable domain reads SAVISQKPSRDICQRGTSLTIQCQVDSQVTMMFWYRQQPGQSLTLIATANQGSEATYESGFVIDKFPISRPNLTFSTLTVSNMSPEDSSIYLCSAGASGETQYFGPGTRLLVL.

The chain joins TRBV5-1 to TRBJ1-2; D may be TRBD1 (6 bases). Germline V gene data show CDR1 as SGHRS and CDR2 as YFSETQ. The CDR3 has 13 amino acids. V was pared by 2 bases and J by 6 bases, with 11 bases between. CDR3 sequence (DNA): TGCGCCAGCAGCTTTTCGGAGGGGGATGGCTACACCTTC. Translated: CASSFSEGDGYTF.

This clone was seen many times. V usage is TRBV19 and J usage is TRBJ2-1; 8 nucleotides line up with TRBD2. The J segment lost 3 bases and the V segment lost 4 bases, leaving 5 bases of the junction unmatched. The CDR3 contains 15 residues. Germline assignment: CDR1 LNHDA and CDR2 SQIVND (reference sequence). The CDR3 DNA sequence: TGTGCCAGTAGTAATAGCGGGGTCGACTACAATGAGCAGTTCTTC. The encoded protein is CASSNSGVDYNEQFF.

Ten or more counts support this clone. CDR3 region: CATRRARDEQYF. The CDR3 region has the DNA TGTGCCACCAGAAGAGCCCGGGACGAGCAGTACTTC. The chain combines TRBV24-1 with TRBJ2-7, with D uncertain. Deletions cut 7 bases from V and 5 bases from J, with 11 bases between. The CDR3 has 12 amino acids. Per the germline V gene, CDR1 is KGHDR and CDR2 is SFDVKD.

This clone has a count of ten or more. The chain has TRBV13 and TRBJ2-7; 7 nucleotides line up with TRBD2. Germline CDR1 PRHDT, CDR2 FYEKMQ (reference sequence). After removal of 5 bases from V and 5 bases from J, the junction contained 6 bases not matched to a gene. The CDR3 has 13 residues. For the CDR3, the DNA is TGTGCCAGCAGCCTTACGGGGAGGGACGAGCAGTACTTC. Its translation: CASSLTGRDEQYF.

This sequence joins TRBV6-1 and TRBJ2-7; 9 nucleotides match TRBD1. In germline, CDR1 is MNHNS, CDR2 SASEGT. The CDR3 contains 15 residues. J lost 2 bases, V lost 0 bases, and 2 bases had no gene match. CDR3: CASSEAGTGPYEQYF. The CDR3 DNA follows: TGTGCCAGCAGTGAAGCCGGGACAGGGCCCTACGAGCAGTACTTC.

This clone was seen at least ten times. J is TRBJ2-1 and V is TRBV15; a weak D match, TRBD1 (5 bases). This CDR3 comprises 12 residues. Germline V gene sequence: CDR1 LNHNV, CDR2 YYDKDF (reference sequence). Trimming pared 4 bases from V and 7 bases from J, leaving 8 bases between. CDR3 coding DNA: TGTGCCACCAGCACCCAGGGAAATGAGCAGTTCTTC. Translated: CATSTQGNEQFF. Drawing the rest from reference TRBV15 and TRBJ2-1, the complete variable domain is DAMVIQNPRYQVTQFGKPVTLSCSQTLNHNVMYWYQQKSSQAPKLLFHYYDKDFNNEADTPDNFQSRRPNTSFCFLDIRSPGLGDTAMYLCATSTQGNEQFFGPGTRLTVL.

Many counts were recorded for this clone. The rearrangement links TRBV6-1 to TRBJ2-7; 7 positions match TRBD1. The V gene end was trimmed by 3 bases and the J gene end by 1 base; junction bases not matched to a gene: 6. Germline CDR1 MNHNS, CDR2 SASEGT. This CDR3 spans 15 amino acids. The CDR3 DNA follows: TGTGCCAGCAGTGACCCCTGGGGACAGTCCTACGAGCAGTACTTC. Encoded protein: CASSDPWGQSYEQYF.

This clone was observed many times. The V call is TRBV7-9, the J call TRBJ2-7; the D gene is possibly TRBD2 (6 bases). CDR3 length: 13 residues. V lost 5 bases to trimming and J lost 4 bases, with 12 bases between them. Germline CDR1 SEHNR, CDR2 FQNEAQ (reference sequence). This CDR3 is CASSPREEYEQYF. The CDR3 DNA sequence: TGTGCCAGCAGCCCGAGGGAGGAATACGAGCAGTACTTC.

In this sample, this clone turned up many times. Possible read error: a much larger clone is one base away. The chain couples TRBV12-3 or TRBV12-4 to TRBJ1-5; the D is unclear. The CDR3 sequence is 12 residues long. The CDR3 nucleotides read TGTGCCTGCAGTTTGTTGGGGCAGCCCCAGCATTTT. As protein: CACSLLGQPQHF.

In its sample, this clone was seen many times. V and J are TRBV5-4 and TRBJ2-7; 7 nucleotides align to TRBD1. The trim removed 3 bases at V and 1 base at J, leaving 7 bases unmatched. This CDR3 spans 15 amino acids. Germline CDR1 SGHNT, CDR2 YYREEE (reference sequence). CDR3 sequence (DNA): TGTGCCAGCAGCTCCGGGACAGCCCGATCCTACGAGCAGTACTTC. Translation gives CASSSGTARSYEQYF.

The chain is built from TRBV27 and TRBJ2-7; a possible D gene is TRBD1 (6 bases). This CDR3 is built from 15 residues. Between the trimmed V and J ends, which lost 11 bases and 2 bases, there was a span of 22 bases. Per germline, CDR1 MNHEY and CDR2 SMNVEV (reference sequence). The CDR3 region is CAAGELGKGTYEQYF. The CDR3, as DNA: TGTGCCGCAGGGGAGCTGGGTAAGGGAACCTACGAGCAGTACTTC.

This clone was found many times. Sequence at one end of the junction differs from germline and may be a read error. The rearrangement links TRBV19 to TRBJ1-5, with TRBD1 matching 10 bases. The germline CDR1 and CDR2 sequences are LNHDA and SQIVND (reference sequence). This CDR3 is 17 amino acids long. CDR3 sequence reads: CVSSIRDRGRWNQPQHF. The CDR3 DNA is TGTGTCAGTAGTATCCGGGACAGGGGACGGTGGAATCAGCCCCAGCATTTT.

This clone was detected many times. It may be a read error: a sequence one base away is much more abundant. This chain connects TRBV30 to TRBJ2-7; D possibly matches TRBD1 or TRBD2 (5 bases each). The germline V gene encodes CDR1 GTSNPN and CDR2 SVGIG (reference sequence). V lost 5 bases, J lost 9 bases, and 14 bases lay in between. The CDR3 runs 11 residues. CDR3 nucleotides: TGTGCCTGGTGTGCTCAGGGAGCGCAGTACTTC. Translation gives CAWCAQGAQYF.

V usage is TRBV30 and J usage is TRBJ2-1; D is undetermined. Trimming took 4 bases from V and 6 from J, leaving 10 bases between them. In germline, CDR1 is GTSNPN, CDR2 SVGIG (reference sequence). CDR3 length: 12 amino acids. CDR3 residues: CAWKPEVNEQFF. The CDR3 DNA reads TGTGCCTGGAAGCCCGAGGTCAATGAGCAGTTCTTC. The full variable domain, its missing parts supplied by reference TRBV30 and TRBJ2-1, is SQTIHQWPATLVQPVGSPLSLECTVEGTSNPNLYWYRQAAGRGLQLLFYSVGIGQISSEVPQNLSASRPQDRQFILSSKKLLLSDSGFYLCAWKPEVNEQFFGPGTRLTVL.

This clone was recorded many times. The chain links TRBV5-1 to TRBJ2-2; a possible D gene is TRBD1 (6 bases). V shed 6 bases and J shed 0 bases, with 9 bases lying between them. Germline CDR1 is SGHRS and CDR2 is YFSETQ. The CDR3 covers 14 residues. This chain's CDR3 is CASTGTPNTGELFF. In DNA form, the CDR3 reads TGCGCCAGCACCGGGACACCGAACACCGGGGAGCTGTTTTTT.

This clone was counted at least ten times. The V call is TRBV20-1, the J call TRBJ2-1; a possible D gene is TRBD1 (6 bases). Looked up from germline, CDR1 is DFQATT and CDR2 is SNEGSKA (reference sequence). The CDR3 sequence is 15 residues long. V was trimmed by 0 bases and J by 2 bases, leaving 11 bases between them. CDR3 residues: CSARDRDIAYNEQFF. The CDR3 DNA sequence: TGCAGTGCTAGAGATCGGGACATTGCCTACAATGAGCAGTTCTTC.

This clone was seen at least ten times. The chain links TRBV20-1 to TRBJ2-7, with TRBD1 matching over 12 bases. The junction had 13 bases not matched to a gene; V was cut back by 5 bases and J by 5 bases. CDR1 is DFQATT, CDR2 SNEGSKA, per germline (reference sequence). The CDR3 covers 16 residues. Here the CDR3 DNA reads TGCAGTGCTTTTGGACCGGGACAGGGGGCTAGAAACGAGCAGTACTTC. Residues: CSAFGPGQGARNEQYF.

This clone occurred a few times. The V gene is TRBV6-1, the J gene TRBJ2-1, with D possibly TRBD2 on 6 matching bases. This CDR3 region has 15 residues. The V end lost 7 bases, the J end lost 7 bases, and 20 bases lay between the germline ends. Germline V lookup: CDR1 MNHNS, CDR2 SASEGT. The CDR3 DNA reads as TGTGCCAGCACCGACGGTACTAGCTGGAGGAATGAGCAGTTCTTC. Protein product: CASTDGTSWRNEQFF.

This clone was counted ten times or more. This chain links TRBV7-8 with TRBJ1-2; 7 nucleotides line up with TRBD1. Per the germline V gene, CDR1 is SGHVS and CDR2 is FQNEAQ. The CDR3 contains 13 residues. V shed 5 bases, J shed 3 bases, and the junction held 3 bases outside the gene matches. The CDR3 reads CASSPDRDYGYTF. CDR3 nucleotides: TGTGCCAGCAGCCCAGACAGGGACTATGGCTACACCTTC.

As for this clone: One end of the junction does not line up with germline, which may come from a read error. V gene TRBV20-1 combines with J gene TRBJ1-1, with D unclear. This CDR3 has 15 amino acids. Germline CDR1 reads DFQATT; CDR2 reads SNEGSKA (reference sequence). The CDR3 DNA reads TGCAGTGCTAGAGATCTGTTGTGTAAGAACACTGAGGCTTTCTTT. Its protein is CSARDLLCKNTEAFF.

There are many counts of this clone. V is TRBV5-1 and J is TRBJ2-1; the match to TRBD2 covers 11 bases. Germline values: CDR1 SGHRS, CDR2 YFSETQ. The CDR3 totals 15 residues. Germline trimming cut 4 bases from V and 6 bases from J; bases unmatched to any gene: 6. CDR3 loop: CASSQTSGSSNEQFF. The CDR3 DNA sequence: TGCGCCAGCAGCCAAACTAGCGGGAGTTCCAATGAGCAGTTCTTC.